This TCR beta chain is from a study of cytomegalovirus exposure and HLA in healthy donors. The CDR3 sequence is 17 residues long. CDR1 LNHNV and CDR2 YYDKDF come from the germline V gene (reference sequence). V shed 0 bases and J shed 3 bases, with 18 bases lying between them. Primers included in the PCR were 60 Vbeta and 13 Jbeta primers. The assay was immunoSEQ multiplex PCR, and TCRdb's table has in-frame clones only and misses some. The sample carries 180,000 or so clones, roughly 80% recorded once. Sequencing was done on a sample of PBMCs. The chain couples TRBV15 to TRBJ2-7; D unresolved. The receptor's source is a female donor in good health and CMV-seronegative. The CDR3 sequence: CATSRDRWRNNGYEQYF. The CDR3 DNA reads TGTGCCACCAGCAGAGATAGGTGGCGGAACAACGGCTACGAGCAGTACTTC. The whole variable domain, filled in from reference TRBV15 and TRBJ2-7, reads DAMVIQNPRYQVTQFGKPVTLSCSQTLNHNVMYWYQQKSSQAPKLLFHYYDKDFNNEADTPDNFQSRRPNTSFCFLDIRSPGLGDTAMYLCATSRDRWRNNGYEQYFGPGTRLTVT.